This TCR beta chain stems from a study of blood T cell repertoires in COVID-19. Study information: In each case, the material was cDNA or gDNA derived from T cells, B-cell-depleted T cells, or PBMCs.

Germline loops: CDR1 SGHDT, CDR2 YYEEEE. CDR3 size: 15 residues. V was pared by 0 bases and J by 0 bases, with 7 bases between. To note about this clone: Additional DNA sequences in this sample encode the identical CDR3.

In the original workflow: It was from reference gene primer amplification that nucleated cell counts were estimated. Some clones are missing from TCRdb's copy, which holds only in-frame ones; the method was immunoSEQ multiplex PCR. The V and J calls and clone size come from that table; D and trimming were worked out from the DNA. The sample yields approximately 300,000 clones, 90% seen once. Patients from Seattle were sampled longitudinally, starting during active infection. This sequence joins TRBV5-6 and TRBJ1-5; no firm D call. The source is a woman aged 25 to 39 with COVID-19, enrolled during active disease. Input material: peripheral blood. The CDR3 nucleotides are TGTGCCAGCAGCTTGGGACGGGGTAGCAATCAGCCCCAGCATTTT. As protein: CASSLGRGSNQPQHF. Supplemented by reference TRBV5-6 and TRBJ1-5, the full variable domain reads DAGVTQSPTHLIKTRGQQVTLRCSPKSGHDTVSWYQQALGQGPQFIFQYYEEEERQRGNFPDRFSGHQFPNYSSELNVNALLLGDSALYLCASSLGRGSNQPQHFGDGTRLSIL.